The entry below describes one T cell receptor (beta chain). V was trimmed by 7 bases and J by 3 bases, leaving 20 bases between them. The CDR3 extends over 16 amino acids. Germline loops: CDR1 MNHNS, CDR2 SASEGT. The use of genomic DNA as template underpinned the TCR beta VDJ and CDR3 profiling. TCRdb fed the reads into MiXCR, producing one record per CDR3 protein. The sample holds 100,000 to 150,000 distinct CDR3 sequences; 48% are singletons and the top ten take 2.5% to 3%. The data were taken from a study of CD8+CD57+ T cells in acquired aplastic anemia. The receptor comes from a human donor in good health, serving as a control. V is TRBV6-1 and J is TRBJ2-3; D possibly corresponds to TRBD2 (6 bases). The sample taken for sequencing was sorted CD4+, CD8+, or CD8+CD57+ T cells (not recorded which) from PBMCs. Here the CDR3 DNA reads TGTGCCAGCACCTCTAACGGGGGAAGTGGTACAGATACGCAGTATTTT. This gives the protein CASTSNGGSGTDTQYF.